This entry concerns a single T cell receptor (beta chain). Antigen: not known. This record belongs to a study of monozygotic twins with inflammatory bowel disease. Points from the study as a whole: IBD patients had lower TCRbeta diversity (inverse Simpson) than healthy co-twins.

About 3.5 ug of total RNA went into each TCR library. There were eight separate reactions per sample in which cDNA was made. One entry per CDR3 protein, without DNA, is what TCRdb gives after re-calling the 5' RACE reads. The ten most abundant clones cover more than 4.5% of a sample with approximately 300,000 distinct CDR3 sequences. Germline assignment: CDR1 SGHRS and CDR2 YFSETQ. The CDR3 contains 15 residues. The sample comprised blood. The origin of this receptor is a human donor with ulcerative colitis or Crohn's disease, or a healthy co-twin of an affected twin (not recorded which). The chain carries TRBV5-1 and TRBJ2-5; TCRdb returns TRBD2, unconfirmable since there is no DNA. CDR3 sequence: CASSLALDSGETQYF.